Listed here are 7 T cell receptor beta chains from one sample, sequenced in a study of T-cell reconstitution after alpha-beta-depleted transplantation in children. For TCRbeta, the library was prepared with unique molecular identifiers. MiXCR, applied by TCRdb to the PCR reads, yields one record per CDR3 protein. The sample contains fewer than 550,000 distinct CDR3 sequences, roughly 17% of which appear only once. The specimen comprised PBMCs, mostly from graft donor cells, sampled 360 days after TCRalphabeta/CD19-depleted stem cell transplant. The source of these receptors is a boy under two years old who had a stem cell transplant for Wiskott-Aldrich syndrome, so the T cells may come from the graft donor.

In this sample, this clonotype turned up a few times. The chain recombines TRBV24-1 with TRBJ2-2, with 8 bases lining up with TRBD1. Germline lookup yields CDR1 KGHDR and CDR2 SFDVKD. The length of the CDR3 is 15 residues. Unmatched junction bases numbered 1, after V lost 1 base and J lost 4 bases. In nucleotides, the CDR3 is TGTGCCACCAGTGATTTCGACAGGGGCACCGGGGAGCTGTTTTTT. It specifies CATSDFDRGTGELFF.

This clonotype was seen a handful of times. The gene calls are TRBV2 and TRBJ2-1; tentatively, D is TRBD1 (7 bases). CDR1 and CDR2 from the germline V gene are SNHLY and FYNNEI. V lost 7 bases and J 2 bases, leaving 15 bases between the germline ends. The CDR3 contains 15 residues. Here the CDR3 reads CASKTGRSPYNEQFF. CDR3 DNA: TGTGCCAGCAAGACAGGGAGGTCCCCCTACAATGAGCAGTTCTTC.

The V and J genes are TRBV12-3 or TRBV12-4 and TRBJ2-7, with TRBD2 identical over 8 bases. The CDR3 totals 15 residues. With V trimmed by 4 bases and J by 2 bases, 7 bases remained unmatched. CDR3 sequence: CASSSWTSPPYEQYF. The CDR3 DNA is TGTGCCAGCAGTTCCTGGACTAGCCCCCCCTACGAGCAGTACTTC.

The chain recombines TRBV5-1 with TRBJ2-7; D gene unclear. Germline lookup yields CDR1 SGHRS and CDR2 YFSETQ. The CDR3 consists of 12 residues. V lost 0 bases and J 4 bases, leaving 5 bases between the germline ends. The CDR3 here is CASSLDKYEQYF. CDR3 in DNA: TGCGCCAGCAGCTTGGATAAGTACGAGCAGTACTTC.

At least ten counts were recorded for this clonotype. This chain joins TRBV5-6 and TRBJ2-3; D might be TRBD1 (5 bases). V was trimmed by 1 base and J by 5 bases, leaving 14 bases between them. The germline V gene has CDR1 SGHDT and CDR2 YYEEEE. The CDR3 consists of 15 residues. CDR3: CASSLYVRDLDTQYF. The CDR3, as DNA: TGTGCCAGCAGCTTGTATGTCAGGGATTTAGATACGCAGTATTTT.

This chain joins TRBV29-1 and TRBJ2-5; D is ambiguous. V was shortened by 4 bases and J by 3 bases, with 9 bases between the two germline ends. Germline lookup yields CDR1 SQVTM and CDR2 ANQGSEA. The CDR3 has 12 residues. This CDR3 reads CSVALGKETQYF. The CDR3 region has the DNA TGCAGCGTTGCGCTTGGGAAAGAGACCCAGTACTTC.

J is TRBJ2-2 and V is TRBV10-3, with TRBD1 matching over 9 bases. From germline, CDR1 is ENHRY and CDR2 SYGVKD. The CDR3 loop spans 15 amino acids. J was trimmed by 1 base and V by 10 bases; bases with no gene match: 7. CDR3 region: CATRDRAENTGELFF. The CDR3 DNA reads TGTGCCACCCGGGACAGGGCGGAGAACACCGGGGAGCTGTTTTTT.